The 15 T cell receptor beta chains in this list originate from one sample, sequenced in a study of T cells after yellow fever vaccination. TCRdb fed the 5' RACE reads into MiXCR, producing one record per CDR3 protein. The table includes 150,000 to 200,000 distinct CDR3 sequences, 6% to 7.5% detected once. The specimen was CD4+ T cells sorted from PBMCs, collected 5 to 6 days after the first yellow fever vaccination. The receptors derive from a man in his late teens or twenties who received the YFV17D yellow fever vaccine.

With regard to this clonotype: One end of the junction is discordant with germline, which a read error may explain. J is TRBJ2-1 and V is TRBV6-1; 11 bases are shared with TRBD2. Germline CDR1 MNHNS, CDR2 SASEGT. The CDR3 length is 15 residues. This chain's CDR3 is CASSEGLAGFSGSVF. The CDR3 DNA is TGTGCCAGCAGTGAAGGACTAGCGGGATTTAGTGGGTCGGTCTTC.

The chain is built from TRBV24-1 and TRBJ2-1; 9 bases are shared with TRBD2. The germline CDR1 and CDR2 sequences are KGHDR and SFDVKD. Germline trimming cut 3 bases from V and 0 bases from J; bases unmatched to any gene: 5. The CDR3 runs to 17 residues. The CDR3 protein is CATSDIKAGGSYNEQFF. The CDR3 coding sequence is TGTGCCACCAGTGATATAAAAGCGGGGGGCTCCTACAATGAGCAGTTCTTC.

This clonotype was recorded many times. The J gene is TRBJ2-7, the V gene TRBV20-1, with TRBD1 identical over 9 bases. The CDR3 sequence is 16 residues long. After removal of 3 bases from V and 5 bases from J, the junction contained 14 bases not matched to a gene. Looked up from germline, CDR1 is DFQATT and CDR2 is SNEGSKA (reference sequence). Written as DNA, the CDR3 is TGCAGTGCTAGCGGCACAGGGGGCCGGAGGTTAAACGAGCAGTACTTC. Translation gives CSASGTGGRRLNEQYF.

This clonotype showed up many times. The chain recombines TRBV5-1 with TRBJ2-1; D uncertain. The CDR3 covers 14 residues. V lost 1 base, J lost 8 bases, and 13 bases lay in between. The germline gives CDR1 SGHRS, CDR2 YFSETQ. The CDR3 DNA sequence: TGCGCCAGCAGCTTGTCTGCCGGCGACGATGAGCAGTTCTTC. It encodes CASSLSAGDDEQFF.

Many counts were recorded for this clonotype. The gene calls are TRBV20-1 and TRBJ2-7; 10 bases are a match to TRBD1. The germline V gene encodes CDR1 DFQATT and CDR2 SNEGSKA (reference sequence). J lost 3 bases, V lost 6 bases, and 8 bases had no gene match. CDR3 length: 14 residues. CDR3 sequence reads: CSANRDRGFYEQYV. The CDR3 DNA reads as TGCAGTGCCAACCGGGACAGGGGCTTCTACGAGCAGTACGTC.

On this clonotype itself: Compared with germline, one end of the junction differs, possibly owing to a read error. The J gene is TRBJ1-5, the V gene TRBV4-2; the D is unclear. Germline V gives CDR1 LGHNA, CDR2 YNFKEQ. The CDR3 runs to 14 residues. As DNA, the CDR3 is TGTGCCAGCAGCCAGCAGCTTAGCAAACAGCCCCAGCATTTT. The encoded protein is CASSQQLSKQPQHF.

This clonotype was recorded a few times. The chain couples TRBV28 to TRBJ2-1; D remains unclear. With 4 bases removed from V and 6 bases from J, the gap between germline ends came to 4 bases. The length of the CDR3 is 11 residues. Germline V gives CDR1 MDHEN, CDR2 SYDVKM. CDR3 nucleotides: TGTGCCAGCAGTTCCCCCAATGAGCAGTTCTTC. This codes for CASSSPNEQFF.

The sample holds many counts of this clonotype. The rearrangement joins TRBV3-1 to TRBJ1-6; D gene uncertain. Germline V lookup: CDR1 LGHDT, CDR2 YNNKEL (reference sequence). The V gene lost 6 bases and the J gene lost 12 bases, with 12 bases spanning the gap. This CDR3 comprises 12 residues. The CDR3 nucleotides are TGTGCCAGCAGTACGACTGGCCGACCCCTCCACTTT. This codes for CASSTTGRPLHF.

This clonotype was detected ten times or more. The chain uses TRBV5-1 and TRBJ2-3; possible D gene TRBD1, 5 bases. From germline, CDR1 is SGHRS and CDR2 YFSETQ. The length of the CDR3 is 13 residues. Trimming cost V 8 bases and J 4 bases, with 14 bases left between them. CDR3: CASSTQGADTQYF. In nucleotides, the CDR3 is TGCGCCAGTTCTACGCAGGGTGCAGATACGCAGTATTTT.

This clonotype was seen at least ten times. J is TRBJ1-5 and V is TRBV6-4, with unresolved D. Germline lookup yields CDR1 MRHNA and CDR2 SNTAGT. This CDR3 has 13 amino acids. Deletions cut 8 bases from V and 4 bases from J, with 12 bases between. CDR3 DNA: TGTGCCAGCTCCACCTCCAGAAATCAGCCCCAGCATTTT. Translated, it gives CASSTSRNQPQHF.

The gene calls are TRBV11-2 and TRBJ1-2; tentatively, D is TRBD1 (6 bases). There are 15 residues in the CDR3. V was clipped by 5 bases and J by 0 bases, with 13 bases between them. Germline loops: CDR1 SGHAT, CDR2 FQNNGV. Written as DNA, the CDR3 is TGTGCCAGCAGCCCCCTCAGGGGTACTAACTATGGCTACACCTTC. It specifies CASSPLRGTNYGYTF. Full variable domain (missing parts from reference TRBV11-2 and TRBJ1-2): EAGVAQSPRYKIIEKRQSVAFWCNPISGHATLYWYQQILGQGPKLLIQFQNNGVVDDSQLPKDRFSAERLKGVDSTLKIQPAKLEDSAVYLCASSPLRGTNYGYTFGSGTRLTVV.

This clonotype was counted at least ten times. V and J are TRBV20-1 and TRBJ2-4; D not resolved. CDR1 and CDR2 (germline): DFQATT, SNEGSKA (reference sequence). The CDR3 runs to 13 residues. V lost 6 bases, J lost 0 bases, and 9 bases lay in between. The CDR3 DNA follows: TGCAGTGCGGCAGATTTAGCCAAAAACATTCAGTACTTC. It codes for CSAADLAKNIQYF.

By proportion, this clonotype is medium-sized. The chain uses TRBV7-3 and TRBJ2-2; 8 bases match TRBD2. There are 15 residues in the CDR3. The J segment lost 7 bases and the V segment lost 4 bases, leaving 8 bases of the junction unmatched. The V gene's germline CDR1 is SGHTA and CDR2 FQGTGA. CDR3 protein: CASSSSRGGSGELFF. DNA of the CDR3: TGTGCCAGCAGCTCCTCTCGGGGGGGAAGCGGGGAGCTGTTTTTT. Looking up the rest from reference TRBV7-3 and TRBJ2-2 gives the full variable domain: GAGVSQTPSNKVTEKGKYVELRCDPISGHTALYWYRQSLGQGPEFLIYFQGTGAADDSGLPNDRFFAVRPEGSVSTLKIQRTERGDSAVYLCASSSSRGGSGELFFGEGSRLTVL.

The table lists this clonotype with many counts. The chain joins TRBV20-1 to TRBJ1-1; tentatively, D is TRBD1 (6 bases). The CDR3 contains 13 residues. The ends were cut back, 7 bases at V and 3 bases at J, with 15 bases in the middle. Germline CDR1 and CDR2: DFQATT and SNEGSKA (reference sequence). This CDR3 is CSVQGQFYTEAFF. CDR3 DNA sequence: TGCAGTGTGCAGGGGCAATTTTACACTGAAGCTTTCTTT.

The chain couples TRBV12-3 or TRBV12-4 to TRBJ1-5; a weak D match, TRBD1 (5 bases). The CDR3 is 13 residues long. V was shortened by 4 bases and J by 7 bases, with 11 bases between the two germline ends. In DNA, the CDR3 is TGTGCCAGCAGTTCCAACGGGGACCAGCCCCAGCATTTT. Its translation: CASSSNGDQPQHF.